This TCR beta chain was recorded in a study of regulatory T cells in long-lasting Graves disease. Sequencing libraries for TCR beta were prepared with iRepertoire HTBI primers and Arm-PCR of CDR3 regions. TCRdb itself ran the multiplex PCR reads through MiXCR, one entry per CDR3 protein. The table has some 500,000 distinct CDR3 sequences, roughly 16% seen once; the top ten hold just under 25%. The CDR3 runs to 14 residues. Per germline, CDR1 SGHNT and CDR2 YENEEA. The junction had 5 bases not matched to a gene; V was cut back by 6 bases and J by 2 bases. In its sample, this clonotype was seen many times. Time point indicated: newly diagnosed GD, antithyroid drugs for less than 3 months. The authors made the TCR library using RNA they extracted from PBMCs. These data also featured in a second study, about T cells in Graves' hyperthyroidism and ophthalmopathy.

This clonotype was obtained from a woman aged 35-60 years with Graves disease. This specimen consisted of peripheral blood mononuclear cells (PBMCs), obtained at new diagnosis, from a patient treated with antithyroid drugs. The chain is built from TRBV11-3 and TRBJ2-7; 9 bases are shared with TRBD1. DNA of the CDR3: TGTGCCAGCAGACCGGGACAGGGTACCTACGAGCAGTACTTC. Translated: CASRPGQGTYEQYF.